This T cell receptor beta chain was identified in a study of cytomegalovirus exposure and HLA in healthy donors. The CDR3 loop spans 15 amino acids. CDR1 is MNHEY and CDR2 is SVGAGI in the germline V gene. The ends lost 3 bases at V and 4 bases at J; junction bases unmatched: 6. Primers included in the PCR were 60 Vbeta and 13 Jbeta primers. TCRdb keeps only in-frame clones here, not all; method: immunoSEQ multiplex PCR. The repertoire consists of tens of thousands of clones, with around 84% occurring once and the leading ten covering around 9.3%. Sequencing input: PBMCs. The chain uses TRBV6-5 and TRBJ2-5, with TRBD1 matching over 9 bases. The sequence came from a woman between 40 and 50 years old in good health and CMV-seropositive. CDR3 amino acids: CASSYGQGTPETQYF. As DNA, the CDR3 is TGTGCCAGCAGTTATGGACAGGGGACTCCAGAGACCCAGTACTTC.